What follows are 19 T cell receptor beta chains derived from one specimen sequenced in a study of blood T cells in healthy people across ages. Primed by a sample-barcoded 5' primer and a J-beta primer mix, a second PCR proceeded for roughly 7 to 12 cycles. Each CDR3 protein gets one entry after TCRdb re-called the 5' RACE reads with MiXCR. The sample carries 720,000 or so distinct CDR3 sequences, approximately 40% recorded once. Sequenced input: blood. These receptor sequences come from a man older than 75 in good health.

This clonotype was picked up a small number of times. CDR3: CASRKGAVQETQYF. As DNA, the CDR3 is TGTGCCAGCAGAAAGGGAGCGGTACAAGAGACCCAGTACTTC. The gene calls are TRBV7-9 and TRBJ2-5; the D gene is possibly TRBD2 (5 bases). V lost 6 bases, J lost 2 bases, and 13 bases lay in between. CDR3 length equals 14 residues. CDR1 is SEHNR, CDR2 FQNEAQ, per germline (reference sequence).

V gene TRBV30 combines with J gene TRBJ1-2, with D tentatively TRBD1 (5 bases). This CDR3 contains 11 residues. Germline V gives CDR1 GTSNPN, CDR2 SVGIG (reference sequence). Trimming removed 5 bases from V and 4 bases from J, with 8 bases in between. CDR3 protein: CAWDQGYGYTF. The CDR3 DNA is TGTGCCTGGGATCAGGGCTATGGCTACACCTTC. The variable domain in full, completed from reference TRBV30 and TRBJ1-2, reads SQTIHQWPATLVQPVGSPLSLECTVEGTSNPNLYWYRQAAGRGLQLLFYSVGIGQISSEVPQNLSASRPQDRQFILSSKKLLLSDSGFYLCAWDQGYGYTFGSGTRLTVV.

The chain employs TRBV6-2 or TRBV6-3 and TRBJ2-5; possible D gene TRBD1, 6 bases. The CDR3 has 13 amino acids. Germline assignment: CDR1 MNHEY and CDR2 SVGEGT. Trimming took off 0 bases at V and 5 bases at J, with 7 bases between the two ends. CDR3 residues: CASSYSGAETQYF. CDR3 DNA: TGTGCCAGCAGTTACTCGGGGGCCGAGACCCAGTACTTC.

As to this clonotype: A much larger clone differs from this one at a single base, so this may be a read error. The V gene is TRBV28, the J gene TRBJ2-4; 9 bases agree with TRBD1. The end of the DNA fits TRBJ2-7 better, so the J call may be wrong. Germline CDR1 is MDHEN and CDR2 is SYDVKM. This CDR3 region has 12 residues. This CDR3 reads CAIGQGPNEQYF. The DNA for the CDR3 is TGTGCCATCGGACAGGGGCCTAACGAGCAGTACTTC.

As to this clonotype: At one end, the junction sequence differs from germline, possibly due to a read error. The chain is built from TRBV2 and TRBJ2-5, with D perhaps matching TRBD2 (7 bases). CDR1 is SNHLY and CDR2 is FYNNEI in the germline V gene. This CDR3 is built from 15 residues. The CDR3 loop is CARSARGHTQETQYF. CDR3 nucleotide sequence: TGTGCCAGAAGTGCGCGGGGGCATACCCAAGAGACCCAGTACTTC.

The CDR3 DNA sequence: TGTGCCAGCAGCTCACTAGCGGAGACCCAGTACTTC. It encodes CASSSLAETQYF. This chain joins TRBV7-2 and TRBJ2-5, with TRBD2 matching 7 bases. Germline V gene lookup returns CDR1 SGHTA and CDR2 FQGNSA. V lost 4 bases to trimming and J lost 5 bases; unmatched junction nucleotides: 1. The CDR3 is 12 amino acids.

The J gene is TRBJ2-7, the V gene TRBV12-3 or TRBV12-4; 10 bases align to TRBD1. CDR3 length: 16 amino acids. The ends lost 3 bases at V and 4 bases at J; junction bases unmatched: 9. CDR3 bases: TGTGCCAGCAGTTTTCATCTTGGGACAGGGGATTACGAGCAGTACTTC. Protein sequence: CASSFHLGTGDYEQYF.

The J gene is TRBJ1-5, the V gene TRBV20-1; possible D gene TRBD1, 6 bases. Looked up from germline, CDR1 is DFQATT and CDR2 is SNEGSKA (reference sequence). CDR3 length: 15 amino acids. V shed 8 bases and J shed 2 bases, with 19 bases lying between them. CDR3 protein: CSTEGTNLGNQPQHF. For the CDR3, the DNA is TGCAGTACGGAAGGGACAAACTTAGGCAATCAGCCCCAGCATTTT.

This clonotype was picked up a small number of times. The gene calls are TRBV7-2 and TRBJ2-5; 11 bases are shared with TRBD2. The CDR3 contains 16 residues. J was trimmed by 11 bases and V by 4 bases; bases with no gene match: 15. CDR1 is SGHTA and CDR2 is FQGNSA in the germline V gene. The CDR3 spells CASSSPAATSGRSQYF. The CDR3 nucleotides read TGTGCCAGCAGCTCACCCGCGGCCACTAGCGGGAGAAGTCAGTACTTC.

This clonotype has a handful of counts. The V and J genes are TRBV25-1 and TRBJ1-6, with no clear D. The CDR3 length is 13 residues. V dropped 4 bases and J dropped 7 bases, with 8 bases sitting between them. The V gene's germline CDR1 is MGHDK and CDR2 SYGVNS. CDR3 loop: CASSVGNNSPLHF. Written as DNA, the CDR3 is TGTGCCAGCAGTGTGGGGAACAATTCACCCCTCCACTTT.

CDR3 bases: TGTGCCAGCAGCGTAGGTTCGGAGGGTTCCTACGAGCAGTACTTC. Translation: CASSVGSEGSYEQYF. The V call is TRBV9, the J call TRBJ2-7; D may be TRBD2 (6 bases). The CDR3 sequence is 15 residues long. V was cut by 0 bases and J by 1 base, with 11 bases left in between. CDR1 and CDR2 from the germline V gene are SGDLS and YYNGEE.

The chain links TRBV20-1 to TRBJ2-1, with 10 bases lining up with TRBD2. This CDR3 has 15 amino acids. The V gene's germline CDR1 is DFQATT and CDR2 SNEGSKA (reference sequence). After removal of 6 bases from V and 0 bases from J, the junction contained 5 bases not matched to a gene. CDR3 amino acids: CSALLAGSSYNEQFF. CDR3 nucleotide sequence: TGCAGTGCACTACTAGCGGGGAGCTCCTACAATGAGCAGTTCTTC.

The chain couples TRBV20-1 to TRBJ2-5; the match to TRBD2 covers 7 bases. This CDR3 has 16 amino acids. Per the germline V gene, CDR1 is DFQATT and CDR2 is SNEGSKA (reference sequence). V shed 1 base, J shed 5 bases, and the junction held 13 bases outside the gene matches. The CDR3 sequence is CSARGGEASGWETQYF. CDR3 DNA sequence: TGCAGTGCTAGAGGGGGGGAGGCTAGCGGTTGGGAGACCCAGTACTTC.

V usage is TRBV4-1 and J usage is TRBJ2-5, with D possibly matching TRBD2 (5 bases). The assigned J gene may be wrong: the sequence end matches TRBJ2-7 better. Germline V CDR1 and CDR2: MGHRA, YSYEKL. The CDR3 is 14 amino acids. This CDR3 reads CASSQTGSSGEQYF. CDR3 bases: TGCGCCAGCAGCCAAACGGGAAGTTCGGGCGAGCAGTACTTC.

The chain uses TRBV2 and TRBJ2-7; a possible D gene is TRBD2 (7 bases). The end of the DNA aligns better with TRBJ2-5, so the J call may be wrong. CDR3 length equals 13 residues. In germline, CDR1 is SNHLY, CDR2 FYNNEI. CDR3 coding DNA: TGTGCCAGCAGCGTGGAGGGGGGGGAGACCCAGTACTTC. Translation: CASSVEGGETQYF.

The rearrangement uses TRBV20-1 and TRBJ1-1; D is uncertain. The CDR3 consists of 11 residues. Germline-derived CDR1 and CDR2 are DFQATT and SNEGSKA (reference sequence). Deletions cut 4 bases from V and 6 bases from J, with 9 bases between. In DNA form, the CDR3 reads TGCAGTGCTATCCCTGGGGCTGAAGCTTTCTTT. Its protein is CSAIPGAEAFF.

The chain uses TRBV20-1 and TRBJ2-5, with 7 bases lining up with TRBD2. This CDR3 is 14 amino acids long. Germline-derived CDR1 and CDR2 are DFQATT and SNEGSKA (reference sequence). J gave up 11 bases and V 6 bases, and 18 bases lay outside the gene matches. CDR3 in amino acids: CSARTTSSYNEQYF. DNA for the CDR3: TGCAGTGCAAGGACGACTAGCAGCTACAATGAGCAGTACTTC.

For this clonotype: Compared with germline, one end of the junction differs, possibly owing to a read error. V usage is TRBV6-2 or TRBV6-3 and J usage is TRBJ1-6; a possible D gene is TRBD1 (6 bases). This CDR3 region has 15 residues. The V gene's germline CDR1 is MNHEY and CDR2 SVGEGT. The CDR3 DNA follows: TGTGCCAGCACTAAAAGGGACAATGATAATTCACCCTTCCACTTT. It encodes CASTKRDNDNSPFHF.

The rearrangement links TRBV2 to TRBJ1-2; no reliable D call. Trimming left V 7 bases short and J 9 bases short, with 21 bases between. Per germline, CDR1 SNHLY and CDR2 FYNNEI. The CDR3 is 14 amino acids. The CDR3 DNA reads as TGTGCCAGCACTGGGCGGACGAATCTATGGAGCTACACCTTC. Translation: CASTGRTNLWSYTF.